This T cell receptor (beta chain) was sequenced in a study of identical twins. Points from the study as a whole: Out-of-frame alpha sequences common to twins exhibited an excess of low generation probability. Beta out-of-frame twin sharing showed a weaker excess.

TCRdb re-derived calls from the 5' RACE reads in MiXCR, one entry per CDR3 protein. The sample holds some 600,000 distinct CDR3 sequences, roughly 7.2% seen once. This clonotype was observed a few times. Its antigen remains unknown. Trimming removed 5 bases from V and 6 bases from J; junction bases left unmatched: 9. The CDR3 extends over 15 amino acids. Germline assignment: CDR1 SGHTA and CDR2 FQGNSA. This sample was also put to use in a study of yellow fever vaccine responses in identical twins.

The origin of this receptor is a woman between 18 and 29 years old in good health. Sequences were obtained from PBMCs. This chain uses TRBV7-2 with TRBJ2-2; 7 nucleotides match TRBD1. The DNA of the CDR3 is TGTGCCAGCAGCCGAATGACAGGGCGTGCCGGGGAGCTGTTTTTT. This translates into CASSRMTGRAGELFF.